One and the same sample provided the 19 T cell receptor beta chains below, sequenced in a study of cytomegalovirus exposure and HLA in healthy donors. Sequenced by immunoSEQ multiplex PCR; TCRdb stores in-frame clones only, minus some. The sample has 200,000 to 250,000 clones, roughly 87% seen once. Sequencing was performed on PBMCs. These receptors came from a woman between 18 and 30 years old in good health and CMV-seropositive.

CDR3 in DNA: TGTGCCAGCAGCGATAGGGGCGGCTACACCTTC. Its translation: CASSDRGGYTF. The J gene is TRBJ1-2, the V gene TRBV5-4, with TRBD1 as a possible D gene (5 bases). The CDR3 is 11 amino acids. Germline CDR1 and CDR2: SGHNT and YYREEE (reference sequence). V gave up 4 bases and J gave up 8 bases, with 9 bases separating them.

The V gene is TRBV19, the J gene TRBJ2-6; the D gene is possibly TRBD1 (5 bases). The length of the CDR3 is 18 residues. Germline V gene data show CDR1 as LNHDA and CDR2 as SQIVND (reference sequence). The ends were cut back, 2 bases at V and 1 base at J, with 15 bases in the middle. In DNA form, the CDR3 reads TGTGCCAGTAGTATAAGTACAGGAGATCTATCTGGGGCCAACGTCCTGACTTTC. This codes for CASSISTGDLSGANVLTF. Full variable domain (missing parts from reference TRBV19 and TRBJ2-6): DGGITQSPKYLFRKEGQNVTLSCEQNLNHDAMYWYRQDPGQGLRLIYYSQIVNDFQKGDIAEGYSVSREKKESFPLTVTSAQKNPTAFYLCASSISTGDLSGANVLTFGAGSRLTVL.

The rearrangement links TRBV27 to TRBJ2-7, with D perhaps matching TRBD1 (6 bases). Trimming removed 3 bases at V and 4 bases at J, with 10 bases between. The CDR3 has 13 amino acids. Looked up from germline, CDR1 is MNHEY and CDR2 is SMNVEV (reference sequence). In DNA, the CDR3 is TGTGCCAGCAGTTTCTTCACAGGGTACGAGCAGTACTTC. This gives the protein CASSFFTGYEQYF.

V is TRBV19 and J is TRBJ2-2, with TRBD2 matching 7 bases. The ends lost 5 bases at V and 1 base at J; junction bases unmatched: 4. The CDR3 is 15 amino acids. Germline V lookup: CDR1 LNHDA, CDR2 SQIVND (reference sequence). For the CDR3, the DNA is TGTGCCAGTAGTCTAGCGGAGAAGAACACCGGGGAGCTGTTTTTT. The encoded protein is CASSLAEKNTGELFF. Using reference TRBV19 and TRBJ2-2 for the parts outside the CDR3, the full variable domain is DGGITQSPKYLFRKEGQNVTLSCEQNLNHDAMYWYRQDPGQGLRLIYYSQIVNDFQKGDIAEGYSVSREKKESFPLTVTSAQKNPTAFYLCASSLAEKNTGELFFGEGSRLTVL.

This clone was detected only a few times. The chain combines TRBV9 with TRBJ1-2; D perhaps matches TRBD1 (6 bases). This CDR3 is 15 amino acids long. Germline assignment: CDR1 SGDLS and CDR2 YYNGEE. Trimming left V 4 bases short and J 6 bases short, with 19 bases between. The CDR3, as DNA: TGTGCCAGCAGCCCTTATGACAGGATGGACAATGGCTACACCTTC. Translating gives CASSPYDRMDNGYTF.

V and J are TRBV27 and TRBJ1-4; tentative D call: TRBD1 (5 bases). The CDR3 extends over 15 amino acids. V gave up 2 bases and J gave up 4 bases, with 11 bases separating them. The V gene's germline CDR1 is MNHEY and CDR2 SMNVEV (reference sequence). CDR3 residues: CASSLSQGVNEKLFF. CDR3 in DNA: TGTGCCAGCAGTTTAAGTCAAGGGGTTAATGAAAAACTGTTTTTT.

The J gene is TRBJ2-1, the V gene TRBV30; D ambiguous. The CDR3 loop spans 13 amino acids. Looked up from germline, CDR1 is GTSNPN and CDR2 is SVGIG (reference sequence). Trimming removed 1 base from V and 5 bases from J, with 9 bases in between. CDR3 sequence (DNA): TGTGCCTGGAGTGAGCACCCGCACAATGAGCAGTTCTTC. Protein sequence: CAWSEHPHNEQFF.

This clone was recorded once. V is TRBV9 and J is TRBJ2-7; 7 bases agree with TRBD1. After removal of 3 bases from V and 4 bases from J, the junction contained 10 bases not matched to a gene. The length of the CDR3 is 15 residues. Germline V gene lookup returns CDR1 SGDLS and CDR2 YYNGEE. As DNA, the CDR3 is TGTGCCAGCAGCGCCGCCGGGACAGAAAATTACGAGCAGTACTTC. Its translation is CASSAAGTENYEQYF.

The CDR3 here is CASSPSPRSTEAFF. CDR3 in DNA: TGTGCCAGCTCACCTTCACCCCGGAGCACTGAAGCTTTCTTT. The V call is TRBV18, the J call TRBJ1-1; D not resolved. Trimming took 3 bases from V and 4 from J, leaving 12 bases between them. Germline CDR1 reads KGHSH; CDR2 reads LQKENI. The length of the CDR3 is 14 residues.

This chain uses TRBV27 with TRBJ2-1, with TRBD1 matching over 9 bases. In germline, CDR1 is MNHEY, CDR2 SMNVEV (reference sequence). CDR3 length: 16 residues. V shed 1 base and J 7 bases; nucleotides not matched to a gene: 8. CDR3 bases: TGTGCCAGCAGTTTATTTTGGTGGACAGGGGAGAATGAGCAGTTCTTC. Translated, it gives CASSLFWWTGENEQFF.

The rearrangement uses TRBV6-1 and TRBJ2-7; a possible D gene is TRBD2 (5 bases). CDR3 length equals 13 residues. The germline CDR1 and CDR2 sequences are MNHNS and SASEGT. V was pared by 7 bases and J by 2 bases, with 12 bases between. This CDR3 reads CASTAVRAYEQYF. The CDR3 DNA follows: TGTGCCAGCACGGCCGTGAGGGCCTACGAGCAGTACTTC.

The genes are TRBV28 and TRBJ2-7; 10 positions match TRBD1. CDR1 and CDR2 (germline): MDHEN, SYDVKM. The CDR3 length is 13 residues. V dropped 11 bases and J dropped 1; count of bases not matched to a gene: 5. In DNA, the CDR3 is TGTGCCTCCCCGGGACAGGGGTCCTACGAGCAGTACTTC. This encodes CASPGQGSYEQYF.

The chain couples TRBV11-2 to TRBJ1-3, with 8 bases that match TRBD1. This CDR3 has 17 amino acids. The J segment lost 2 bases and the V segment lost 6 bases, leaving 12 bases of the junction unmatched. Germline V gene data show CDR1 as SGHAT and CDR2 as FQNNGV. The CDR3 nucleotides are TGTGCCAGCAGGGGAATCAGGGGGCGCTTGGCTGGAAACACCATATATTTT. It yields the protein CASRGIRGRLAGNTIYF.

The genes are TRBV30 and TRBJ1-5, with 10 bases fitting TRBD1. CDR3 length: 15 residues. Unmatched junction bases numbered 9, after V lost 0 bases and J lost 10 bases. Germline V gene sequence: CDR1 GTSNPN, CDR2 SVGIG (reference sequence). CDR3 residues: CAWSVLGQGIGPQHF. CDR3 bases: TGTGCCTGGAGTGTATTGGGACAGGGGATTGGTCCCCAGCATTTT.

V gene TRBV4-1 combines with J gene TRBJ2-1; TRBD2 is a possible D gene (6 bases). The CDR3 extends over 17 amino acids. V lost 0 bases and J lost 1, with 13 bases in between. Germline CDR1 MGHRA, CDR2 YSYEKL. The CDR3 region has the DNA TGCGCCAGCAGCCAAGATAGGGACTTGCGATCCTACAATGAGCAGTTCTTC. It specifies CASSQDRDLRSYNEQFF.

The CDR3 nucleotides are TGCGCCAGCAGCCATGGGACTAGCGGGAGGCCGAGCACAGATACGCAGTATTTT. Translated, it gives CASSHGTSGRPSTDTQYF. V and J are TRBV4-1 and TRBJ2-3, with TRBD2 identical over 15 bases. The CDR3 sequence is 18 residues long. The germline gives CDR1 MGHRA, CDR2 YSYEKL. The ends lost 3 bases at V and 0 bases at J; junction bases unmatched: 4.

The chain is built from TRBV7-8 and TRBJ2-5; possible D gene TRBD2, 6 bases. CDR3 length: 14 residues. V was trimmed by 5 bases and J by 0 bases, leaving 10 bases between them. Germline CDR1 SGHVS, CDR2 FQNEAQ. CDR3 sequence reads: CASSPTSHQETQYF. The CDR3 nucleotides read TGTGCCAGCAGCCCCACTAGCCACCAAGAGACCCAGTACTTC.

This rearrangement joins TRBV19 to TRBJ2-5; D perhaps matches TRBD1 (6 bases). Germline CDR1 reads LNHDA; CDR2 reads SQIVND (reference sequence). V gave up 0 bases and J gave up 5 bases, with 13 bases separating them. The CDR3 has 15 residues. The CDR3 sequence: CASSIEGTNGETQYF. The CDR3 nucleotides are TGTGCCAGTAGTATAGAAGGGACAAATGGGGAGACCCAGTACTTC.

This clone was observed a single time. V usage is TRBV5-6 and J usage is TRBJ2-7; D unresolved. Germline V gene data show CDR1 as SGHDT and CDR2 as YYEEEE. The ends were cut back, 0 bases at V and 2 bases at J, with 18 bases in the middle. The CDR3 contains 17 residues. In DNA, the CDR3 is TGTGCCAGCAGCTTGGGGGCCCAAACCCTCAACGCCTACGAGCAGTACTTC. Residues: CASSLGAQTLNAYEQYF.